The TCR beta chain under discussion was sequenced for a study of shared clonotypes between healthy human individuals. Study overall: The people who gave samples were two women and three men aged 18 to 49.

Template for every sorted-subset replicate PCR totaled roughly 210 ng DNA, 25,000 to 35,000 T cell genomes. Sequencing was performed with immunoSEQ multiplex PCR; in TCRdb, only in-frame clones are kept and a portion is missing. The profile shows 1,400,000 or so clones, approximately 98.5% of them singletons. Study-wide results and caveats: How much donors shared clonotypes was expected to be affected by sequencing depth.

From germline, CDR1 is SQVTM and CDR2 ANQGSEA. V shed 4 bases and J 7 bases; nucleotides not matched to a gene: 5. The CDR3 has 12 residues. Of note for this clone: Its specificity is unknown.

This receptor was obtained from a man between 25 and 39 years old in good health. The V and J genes are TRBV29-1 and TRBJ1-1; 8 bases agree with TRBD1. The sample taken for sequencing was naive CD4+ T cells sorted from blood. Subset meaning: CD45RA+ positively selected. This CDR3 reads CSVVRGRGEAFF. The DNA of the CDR3 is TGCAGCGTTGTCAGGGGGCGGGGTGAAGCTTTCTTT.